The entry that follows covers one T cell receptor (beta chain) sequence. This CDR3 region has 16 residues. V lost 0 bases, J lost 3 bases, and 2 bases stayed unmatched. Germline CDR1 is KGHSY and CDR2 is FQNENV. Under the authors' procedure: Estimates of nucleated cell counts were drawn from the amplification of reference gene primers. This table comes from immunoSEQ multiplex PCR, and its TCRdb copy is limited to in-frame clones, with some not included. V and J calls and clone size are given by that table; D and trimming were obtained from the DNA. The sample includes tens of thousands of clones, approximately 84% of them seen just once. This sample was included in a study of blood T cell repertoires in COVID-19. Study-wide context: COVID-19 samples, acute and convalescent, were from the United States, Italy and Spain. T cells, B-cell-depleted T cells, or PBMCs provided the cDNA or gDNA that served as material.

The chain employs TRBV16 and TRBJ1-2, with 12 bases that match TRBD1. The sequence was collected from a man aged 45-65 years with active COVID-19. The specimen sequenced was peripheral blood. The CDR3 is CASSQSGTGGYYGYTF. The CDR3 bases are TGTGCCAGCAGCCAATCCGGGACAGGGGGCTACTATGGCTACACCTTC.